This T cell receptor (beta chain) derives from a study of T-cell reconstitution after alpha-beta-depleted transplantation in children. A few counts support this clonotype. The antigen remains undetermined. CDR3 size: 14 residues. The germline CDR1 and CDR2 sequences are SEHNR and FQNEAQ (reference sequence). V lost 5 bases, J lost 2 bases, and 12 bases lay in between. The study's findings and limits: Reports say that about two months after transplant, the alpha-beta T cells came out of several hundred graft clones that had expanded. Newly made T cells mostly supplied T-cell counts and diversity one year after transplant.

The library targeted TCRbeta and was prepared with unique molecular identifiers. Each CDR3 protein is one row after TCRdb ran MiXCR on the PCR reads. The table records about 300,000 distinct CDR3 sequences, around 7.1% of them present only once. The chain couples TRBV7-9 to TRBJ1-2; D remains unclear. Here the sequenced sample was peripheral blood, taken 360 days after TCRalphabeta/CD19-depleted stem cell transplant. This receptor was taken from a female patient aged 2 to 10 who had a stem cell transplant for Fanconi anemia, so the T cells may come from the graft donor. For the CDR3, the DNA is TGTGCCAGCAGCCGAACGACACTAAACTATGGCTACACCTTC. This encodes CASSRTTLNYGYTF.